These 19 T cell receptor beta chains were sequenced from one sample in a study of blood T cell repertoires in COVID-19. Method: immunoSEQ multiplex PCR; TCRdb's copy keeps in-frame clones and lacks some. Among 300,000 or so clones listed, over 75% were seen once. What was sequenced was PBMCs or T cells enriched from blood (not recorded which). The source of these receptors is a woman aged 25 to 45 who had recovered from COVID-19.

This clone was counted a few times. The chain joins TRBV7-2 to TRBJ1-2; D unclear. CDR1 and CDR2 from the germline V gene are SGHTA and FQGNSA. V lost 5 bases and J 1 base, leaving 14 bases between the germline ends. This CDR3 region has 15 residues. The CDR3 coding sequence is TGTGCCAGCAGCGTCCGCGGTGTAGATAACTATGGCTACACCTTC. Translating gives CASSVRGVDNYGYTF.

CDR3: CASSPGQRGAHNEQFF. DNA for the CDR3: TGCGCCAGCAGCCCTGGCCAACGGGGGGCCCACAATGAGCAGTTCTTC. J is TRBJ2-1 and V is TRBV5-1; possibly TRBD2 for D (7 bases). Germline V gives CDR1 SGHRS, CDR2 YFSETQ. CDR3 length: 16 residues. Trimming removed 4 bases from V and 5 bases from J, with 19 bases in between.

The V gene is TRBV24-1, the J gene TRBJ2-7; 7 bases are a match to TRBD2. J was trimmed by 6 bases and V by 3 bases; bases with no gene match: 10. There are 15 residues in the CDR3. Per germline, CDR1 KGHDR and CDR2 SFDVKD. CDR3 region: CATSDVQAGLSEQYF. The CDR3 nucleotides read TGTGCCACCAGTGATGTACAAGCGGGGTTGAGCGAGCAGTACTTC.

This chain links TRBV4-1 with TRBJ1-2, with 8 positions matching TRBD1. The CDR3 spans 16 residues. CDR1 is MGHRA and CDR2 is YSYEKL in the germline V gene. Trimming cost V 4 bases and J 0 bases; bases outside gene matches: 7. The CDR3 DNA sequence: TGCGCCAGCAGCCTAATTGGACAGGGCCCTAACTATGGCTACACCTTC. As protein: CASSLIGQGPNYGYTF.

On this clone itself: The sample holds other DNA sequences that translate to the same CDR3. The rearrangement links TRBV12-5 to TRBJ1-1; 10 nucleotides agree with TRBD1. After removal of 1 base from V and 4 bases from J, the junction contained 0 bases not matched to a gene. This CDR3 region has 14 residues. In germline, CDR1 is LGHNT, CDR2 FRNRAP. The CDR3 coding sequence is TGTGCTAGTGGTTTGGGGACAGGGGGCACTGAAGCTTTCTTT. This sequence encodes CASGLGTGGTEAFF.

The chain recombines TRBV7-9 with TRBJ2-7; D might be TRBD1 (5 bases). V was trimmed by 4 bases and J by 7 bases, leaving 17 bases between them. The length of the CDR3 is 14 residues. The germline CDR1 and CDR2 sequences are SEHNR and FQNEAQ (reference sequence). The CDR3 loop reads CASSSDLAGNEQYF. Written as DNA, the CDR3 is TGTGCCAGCAGCTCTGATCTCGCAGGGAATGAGCAGTACTTC.

This clone was observed once. The V gene is TRBV18, the J gene TRBJ2-1; 8 positions match TRBD1. The CDR3 spans 14 residues. Germline trimming cut 2 bases from V and 8 bases from J; bases unmatched to any gene: 5. Germline assignment: CDR1 KGHSH and CDR2 LQKENI. CDR3 amino acids: CASSPWQGADEQFF. CDR3 coding DNA: TGTGCCAGCTCACCATGGCAGGGGGCGGATGAGCAGTTCTTC.

This clone has a single count. V gene TRBV11-3 combines with J gene TRBJ2-1, with a weak D call TRBD2 (5 bases). CDR3 length equals 15 residues. Trimming took 1 base from V and 2 from J, leaving 9 bases between them. Germline lookup yields CDR1 SGHNT and CDR2 YENEEA. The CDR3 sequence: CASSLGASTYNEQFF. The CDR3 bases are TGTGCCAGCAGCTTAGGGGCTAGCACCTACAATGAGCAGTTCTTC.

The chain employs TRBV5-5 and TRBJ2-3, with a tentative D call TRBD2 (5 bases). V lost 7 bases and J 4 bases, leaving 10 bases between the germline ends. The germline V gene has CDR1 SGHKS and CDR2 YYEKEE (reference sequence). CDR3 length: 12 amino acids. CDR3 residues: CASGSRPDTQYF. The CDR3 nucleotides are TGTGCCAGCGGGAGTCGTCCAGATACGCAGTATTTT.

The chain has TRBV7-9 and TRBJ2-7; 9 positions agree with TRBD1. The CDR3 totals 17 residues. After removal of 8 bases from V and 2 bases from J, the junction contained 16 bases not matched to a gene. Germline V gene data show CDR1 as SEHNR and CDR2 as FQNEAQ (reference sequence). The CDR3 is CASGTVQGANTPYEQYF. The CDR3 bases are TGTGCCAGCGGAACCGTACAGGGGGCTAATACACCCTACGAGCAGTACTTC.

The gene calls are TRBV9 and TRBJ2-1; TRBD2 aligns across 15 bases. Germline CDR1 SGDLS, CDR2 YYNGEE. With V trimmed by 3 bases and J by 5 bases, 12 bases remained unmatched. The CDR3 is made up of 19 amino acids. The CDR3, as DNA: TGTGCCAGCAGCGACTCCCGGACTAGCGGGGGGGCCGGCCACAATGAGCAGTTCTTC. This codes for CASSDSRTSGGAGHNEQFF.

V and J are TRBV3-1 (or the pseudogene TRBV3-2) and TRBJ1-5; no definite D call. CDR1 LGHDT and CDR2 YNNKEL come from the germline V gene (reference sequence). CDR3 length equals 13 residues. V gave up 6 bases and J gave up 3 bases, with 9 bases separating them. For the CDR3, the DNA is TGTGCCAGCAGTACGGGGTCCAATCAGCCCCAGCATTTT. Amino acids: CASSTGSNQPQHF.

V and J are TRBV3-1 (or the pseudogene TRBV3-2) and TRBJ1-2; tentatively, D is TRBD1 (6 bases). With 4 bases removed from V and 5 bases from J, the gap between germline ends came to 14 bases. The CDR3 length is 14 residues. Germline V gene sequence: CDR1 LGHDT, CDR2 YNNKEL (reference sequence). CDR3 residues: CASSRAGAQYGYTF. The CDR3 nucleotides are TGTGCCAGCAGCCGTGCAGGGGCACAATATGGCTACACCTTC.

This rearrangement joins TRBV7-2 to TRBJ1-6; possibly TRBD1 for D (6 bases). This CDR3 has 18 amino acids. V was pared by 6 bases and J by 6 bases, with 24 bases between. Per germline, CDR1 SGHTA and CDR2 FQGNSA. The CDR3 reads CASRAAGGRVSFNSPLHF. Here the CDR3 DNA reads TGTGCCAGCAGGGCGGCGGGGGGGCGCGTTTCGTTTAATTCACCCCTCCACTTT.

This sequence joins TRBV11-2 and TRBJ2-7; the match to TRBD1 covers 7 bases. Germline V gene data show CDR1 as SGHAT and CDR2 as FQNNGV. The ends lost 4 bases at V and 4 bases at J; junction bases unmatched: 13. This CDR3 is built from 16 residues. The CDR3 DNA sequence: TGTGCCAGCAGCTCCTACAGGGGACCCGCCGATTACGAGCAGTACTTC. It codes for CASSSYRGPADYEQYF.

This clone was seen just once. The chain has TRBV3-1 (or the pseudogene TRBV3-2) and TRBJ1-1; D remains unclear. Trimming left V 1 base short and J 6 bases short, with 6 bases between. The germline gives CDR1 LGHDT, CDR2 YNNKEL (reference sequence). The CDR3 covers 12 residues. CDR3 nucleotides: TGTGCCAGCAGCCAAGGCTCGGCTGAAGCTTTCTTT. Translating gives CASSQGSAEAFF.

The chain links TRBV4-3 to TRBJ2-7; TRBD2 might be the D (7 bases). The germline V and J ends were trimmed by 0 bases and 5 bases, with 17 bases remaining between them. This CDR3 contains 16 residues. Germline V CDR1 and CDR2: LGHNA, YSLEER. CDR3 sequence reads: CASSQEEPGGLNEQYF. The CDR3 coding sequence is TGCGCCAGCAGCCAAGAGGAGCCCGGGGGGCTCAACGAGCAGTACTTC.

This chain joins TRBV5-8 and TRBJ2-3; a weak D match, TRBD1 (6 bases). The V end was cut by 0 bases, the J end by 0 bases, with 14 bases between. The CDR3 length is 17 residues. The germline gives CDR1 SGHTS, CDR2 YDEGEE. CDR3 sequence: CASSLADRGTSTDTQYF. CDR3 DNA: TGTGCCAGCAGCTTGGCGGACAGAGGTACTAGCACAGATACGCAGTATTTT. The full variable domain, with the rest looked up from reference TRBV5-8 and TRBJ2-3, is EAGVTQSPTHLIKTRGQQATLRCSPISGHTSVYWYQQALGLGLQFLLWYDEGEERNRGNFPPRFSGRQFPNYSSELNVNALELEDSALYLCASSLADRGTSTDTQYFGPGTRLTVL.

The chain uses TRBV4-1 and TRBJ2-1, with 13 nucleotides matching TRBD2. This CDR3 region has 19 residues. The trim removed 3 bases at V and 0 bases at J, leaving 8 bases unmatched. Per germline, CDR1 MGHRA and CDR2 YSYEKL. The CDR3: CASSHLPGLAGSSYNEQFF. The CDR3 bases are TGCGCCAGCAGCCACCTTCCGGGACTAGCGGGAAGCTCCTACAATGAGCAGTTCTTC.